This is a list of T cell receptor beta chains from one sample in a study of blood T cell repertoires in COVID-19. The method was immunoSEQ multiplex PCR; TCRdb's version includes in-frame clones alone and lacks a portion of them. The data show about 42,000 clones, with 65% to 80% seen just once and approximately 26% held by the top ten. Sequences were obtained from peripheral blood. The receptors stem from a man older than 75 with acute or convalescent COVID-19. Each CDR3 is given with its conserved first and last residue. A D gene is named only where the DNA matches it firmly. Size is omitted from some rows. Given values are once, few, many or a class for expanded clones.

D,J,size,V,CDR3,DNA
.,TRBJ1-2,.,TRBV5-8,CASLNPEGGLDYGYTF,TGTGCCAGCTTGAACCCGGAAGGGGGTCTCGACTATGGCTACACCTTC
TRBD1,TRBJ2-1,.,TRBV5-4,CASSSGTGGYNEQFF,TGTGCCAGCAGCTCCGGGACAGGGGGGTACAATGAGCAGTTCTTC
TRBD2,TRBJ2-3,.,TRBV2,CASSEILAGGTDTQYF,TGTGCCAGCAGTGAAATCTTAGCGGGAGGGACAGATACGCAGTATTTT
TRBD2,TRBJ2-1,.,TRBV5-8,CASSPGLVNEQFF,TGTGCCAGCAGTCCGGGACTAGTCAATGAGCAGTTCTTC
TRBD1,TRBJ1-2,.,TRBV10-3,CAISEPTRTGGGYTF,TGTGCCATCAGTGAACCGACCCGGACAGGAGGTGGCTACACCTTC
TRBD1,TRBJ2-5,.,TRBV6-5,CASRIGQGGETQYF,TGTGCCAGCAGGATCGGACAGGGTGGGGAGACCCAGTACTTC
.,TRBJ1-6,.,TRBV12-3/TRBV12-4,CASSLSNSPLHF,TGTGCCAGCAGTCTATCGAATTCACCCCTCCACTTT
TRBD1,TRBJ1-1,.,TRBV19,CASSIDNRGSTEAFF,TGTGCCAGTAGTATAGACAACAGGGGGAGCACTGAAGCTTTCTTT
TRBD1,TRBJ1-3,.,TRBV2,CASSEAQGGNTIYF,TGTGCCAGCAGTGAAGCACAGGGGGGAAACACCATATATTTT
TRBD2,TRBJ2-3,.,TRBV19,CASSIRPLAGDTDTQYF,TGTGCCAGTAGTATTAGGCCTCTAGCGGGGGACACAGATACGCAGTATTTT
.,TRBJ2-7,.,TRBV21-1,CASSKVGSGGRGVDEQYF,TGTGCCAGCAGCAAAGTGGGATCAGGGGGGCGCGGAGTCGACGAGCAGTACTTC
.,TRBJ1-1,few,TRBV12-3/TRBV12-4,CASSLGREAEAFF,TGTGCCAGCAGTTTAGGCAGGGAAGCTGAAGCTTTCTTT
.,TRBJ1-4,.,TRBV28,CASSPYLRDTRNEKLFF,TGTGCCAGCAGCCCGTACCTCCGGGACACAAGGAATGAAAAACTGTTTTTT
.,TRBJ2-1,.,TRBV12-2,CASAPGQANYDEQFF,TGTGCAAGCGCACCGGGACAGGCCAACTATGATGAGCAGTTCTTC
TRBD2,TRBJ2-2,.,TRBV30,CAWRTSGSYTGELFF,TGTGCCTGGAGAACTAGCGGGAGTTACACCGGGGAGCTGTTTTTT
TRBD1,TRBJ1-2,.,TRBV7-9,CAATGTGRDRGYTF,TGTGCCGCCACGGGGACAGGGAGGGACCGAGGCTACACCTTC
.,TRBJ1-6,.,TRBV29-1,CSVEVLGGNSPLHF,TGCAGCGTTGAGGTCTTGGGGGGGAATTCACCCCTCCACTTT
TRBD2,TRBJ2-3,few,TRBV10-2,CASSEMASGGAIPIGTQYF,TGCGCCAGCAGTGAGATGGCTAGCGGGGGGGCTATACCGATAGGTACGCAGTATTTT
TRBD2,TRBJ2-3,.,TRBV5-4,CASSFQVAGGTDTQYF,TGTGCCAGCAGCTTTCAGGTGGCGGGGGGCACAGATACGCAGTATTTT
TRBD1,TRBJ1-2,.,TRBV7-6,CASSLGTGYGYTF,TGTGCCAGCAGCTTAGGGACAGGCTATGGCTACACCTTC
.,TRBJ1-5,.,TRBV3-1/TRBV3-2,CASSQDKGRMLNQPQHF,TGTGCCAGCAGCCAAGATAAAGGGAGGATGCTCAATCAGCCCCAGCATTTT
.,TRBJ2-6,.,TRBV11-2,CASSSVRDNQLGANVLTF,TGTGCCAGCAGCTCCGTCCGGGACAACCAACTGGGGGCCAACGTCCTGACTTTC
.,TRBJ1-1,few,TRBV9,CASSIGGLNTEAFF,TGTGCCAGCAGCATTGGGGGCCTGAACACTGAAGCTTTCTTT
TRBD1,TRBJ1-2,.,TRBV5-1,CASSLGQGLIKGYTF,TGCGCCAGCAGCTTGGGACAGGGGCTTATTAAGGGCTACACCTTC
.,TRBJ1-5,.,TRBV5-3,CARSMMGRDQPQHF,TGTGCCAGAAGCATGATGGGGCGCGACCAGCCCCAGCATTTT
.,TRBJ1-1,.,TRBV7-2,CASSTRVNTEAFF,TGTGCCAGCAGCACGCGGGTGAACACTGAAGCTTTCTTT
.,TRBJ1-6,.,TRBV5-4,CASSLSRGSYNSPLHF,TGTGCCAGCAGCTTGTCTCGGGGGTCCTATAATTCACCCCTCCACTTT
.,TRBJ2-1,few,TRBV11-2,CASREVRGHSYNEQFF,TGTGCCAGCAGGGAGGTACGCGGCCACTCCTACAATGAGCAGTTCTTC
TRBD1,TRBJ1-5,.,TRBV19,CASKQGVGNQPQHF,TGTGCCAGCAAACAGGGGGTAGGTAATCAGCCCCAGCATTTT
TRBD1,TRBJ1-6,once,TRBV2,CASRGQENSPLHF,TGTGCCAGCAGGGGACAGGAGAATTCACCCCTCCACTTT
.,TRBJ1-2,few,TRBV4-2,CASSSTGSYGYTF,TGTGCCAGCAGCTCAACAGGGTCGTATGGCTACACCTTC
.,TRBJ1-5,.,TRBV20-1,CSASRGRLPQHF,TGCAGTGCCAGTCGTGGGAGATTACCCCAGCATTTT
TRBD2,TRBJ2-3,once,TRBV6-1,CASSETLGGASTDTQYF,TGTGCCAGCAGTGAAACCTTGGGAGGGGCTTCCACAGATACGCAGTATTTT
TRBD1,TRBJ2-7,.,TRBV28,CASSPGTGWASEQYF,TGTGCCAGCAGTCCGGGGACAGGGTGGGCAAGCGAGCAGTACTTC
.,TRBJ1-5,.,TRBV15,CATSRVLGGNQPQHF,TGTGCCACCAGCAGAGTCTTGGGAGGGAATCAGCCCCAGCATTTT
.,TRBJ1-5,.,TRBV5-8,CASSLAADYGNQPQHF,TGTGCCAGCAGCTTGGCCGCGGATTATGGCAATCAGCCCCAGCATTTT
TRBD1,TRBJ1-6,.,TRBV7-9,CASSPATGNNSPLHF,TGTGCCAGCAGCCCGGCGACAGGGAATAATTCACCCCTCCACTTT
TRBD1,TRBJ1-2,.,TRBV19,CASTQSGGHGYTF,TGTGCCAGTACTCAATCAGGGGGTCATGGCTACACCTTC
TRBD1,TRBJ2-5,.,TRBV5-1,CASSSTGMRETQYF,TGCGCCAGCAGCTCGACAGGGATGAGGGAGACCCAGTACTTC
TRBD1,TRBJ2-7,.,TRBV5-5,CASSYRDSGYYEQYF,TGTGCCAGCAGCTACCGGGACAGTGGGTACTACGAGCAGTACTTC
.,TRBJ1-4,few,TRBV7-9,CASSFRGGVPNEKLFF,TGTGCCAGCAGCTTTCGCGGGGGAGTCCCTAATGAAAAACTGTTTTTT
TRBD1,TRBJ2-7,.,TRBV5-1,CASSSTGGASYEQYF,TGCGCCAGCAGCTCGACAGGGGGCGCATCCTACGAGCAGTACTTC
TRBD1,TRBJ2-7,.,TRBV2,CASSGTGNEQYF,TGTGCCAGCAGCGGGACAGGTAACGAGCAGTACTTC
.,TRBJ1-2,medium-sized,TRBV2,CASSLTGVLNYGYTF,TGTGCCAGCAGCCTGACAGGCGTACTTAACTATGGCTACACCTTC
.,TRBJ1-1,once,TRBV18,CASSQTAGAEAFF,TGTGCCAGCTCACAAACCGCGGGGGCTGAAGCTTTCTTT
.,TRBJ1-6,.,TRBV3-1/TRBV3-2,CASSTKLDNSPLHF,TGTGCCAGCAGCACCAAGCTAGATAATTCACCCCTCCACTTT
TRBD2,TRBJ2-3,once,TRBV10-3,CAITRGRDADTQYF,TGTGCCATCACTCGGGGGAGGGATGCAGATACGCAGTATTTT
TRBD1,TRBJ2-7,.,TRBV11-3,CASSPTGTGTEQYF,TGTGCCAGCAGCCCGACCGGGACAGGGACCGAGCAGTACTTC
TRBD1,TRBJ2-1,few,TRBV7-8,CASSSGQGSYNEQFF,TGTGCCAGCAGCTCGGGACAGGGCTCCTACAATGAGCAGTTCTTC
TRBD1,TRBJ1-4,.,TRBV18,CASSRGTGLNEKLFF,TGTGCCAGCTCACGAGGGACAGGTCTTAATGAAAAACTGTTTTTT
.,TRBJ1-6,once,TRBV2,CASTEGGLKSSYNSPLHF,TGTGCCAGCACCGAGGGGGGGCTCAAGAGCTCCTATAATTCACCCCTCCACTTT
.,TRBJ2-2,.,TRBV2,CASSEALVQGWTGELFF,TGTGCCAGCAGTGAAGCGCTGGTGCAGGGCTGGACCGGGGAGCTGTTTTTT
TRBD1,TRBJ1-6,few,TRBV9,CASSPRTGSSPLHF,TGTGCCAGCAGCCCGCGGACAGGATCATCACCCCTCCACTTT
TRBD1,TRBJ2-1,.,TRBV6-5,CASRTGTGTYNEQFF,TGTGCCAGCAGGACCGGGACAGGGACCTACAATGAGCAGTTCTTC
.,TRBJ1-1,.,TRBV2,CASSLERAQDTEAFF,TGTGCCAGCAGCCTAGAGAGGGCCCAGGACACTGAAGCTTTCTTT
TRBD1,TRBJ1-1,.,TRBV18,CASSPNEQGAKAEAFF,TGTGCCAGCTCACCAAACGAACAGGGGGCTAAGGCTGAAGCTTTCTTT
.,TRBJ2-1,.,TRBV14,CASSQDGGELAEEQFF,TGTGCCAGCAGCCAAGATGGGGGCGAACTGGCAGAGGAGCAGTTCTTC
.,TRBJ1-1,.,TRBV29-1,CSAEKGVVFTEAFF,TGCAGCGCAGAAAAAGGGGTAGTCTTCACTGAAGCTTTCTTT